These 7 T cell receptor beta chains came from one sample sequenced in a study of CXCR3-negative and CXCR3-positive naive CD8 T cells. Overall study findings and caveats: In CXCR3-positive naive cells, the TRB CDR3s were more hydrophobic than in CXCR3-negative naive cells.

The libraries of TRB cDNA were constructed through 5' RACE using UMI labels. TCRdb re-called the 5' RACE reads; every CDR3 protein appears as one record, without DNA. This table holds 55,000 to 70,000 distinct CDR3 sequences. For these TCRs, the target antigens are not known. The sequenced sample consisted of naive CXCR3+ CD8+ T cells from blood. Subset specified: CD45RO-CCR7+CD27+CD95- naive CD8+ T cells expressing CXCR3 (TNR3+). Receptors originate from a human donor in good health. Some clones in this sample may be carry-over from other donors' samples.

V is TRBV12-3 or TRBV12-4 and J is TRBJ1-2; TCRdb selects TRBD1, and the lack of DNA leaves this call unchecked. The CDR3 runs 14 residues. The CDR3 region is CASQGGAPDYGYTF.

This rearrangement joins TRBV27 to TRBJ1-1. The germline V gene encodes CDR1 MNHEY and CDR2 SMNVEV (reference sequence). CDR3 length equals 12 residues. This CDR3 is CASSLEGTEAFF.

The chain recombines TRBV7-2 with TRBJ2-5; TCRdb gives TRBD1 as the D gene, but with no DNA this cannot be confirmed. Germline V lookup: CDR1 SGHTA, CDR2 FQGNSA. This CDR3 contains 13 residues. CDR3 loop: CASSSEGAGTQYF.

The V gene is TRBV18, the J gene TRBJ2-1; TCRdb's D gene call, TRBD1, goes unchecked for lack of DNA. This CDR3 is 13 amino acids long. Germline CDR1 reads KGHSH; CDR2 reads LQKENI. The CDR3 loop reads CASSPPNRVEQFF.

V is TRBV5-1 and J is TRBJ1-4; TCRdb lists TRBD1, though no DNA is available to test this call. CDR3 length equals 15 residues. Looked up from germline, CDR1 is SGHRS and CDR2 is YFSETQ. This CDR3 reads CASSLAGEANEKLFF.

The chain is built from TRBV7-3 and TRBJ2-2; TCRdb indicates TRBD1, and absent DNA this call remains unverified. The CDR3 is 15 amino acids. Germline V gene sequence: CDR1 SGHTA, CDR2 FQGTGA. CDR3 residues: CASSYGTSSTGELFF. Complete variable domain (other parts from reference TRBV7-3 and TRBJ2-2): GAGVSQTPSNKVTEKGKYVELRCDPISGHTALYWYRQSLGQGPEFLIYFQGTGAADDSGLPNDRFFAVRPEGSVSTLKIQRTERGDSAVYLCASSYGTSSTGELFFGEGSRLTVL.

The gene calls are TRBV12-3 or TRBV12-4 and TRBJ2-7; TCRdb outputs TRBD2, but without DNA this stays unchecked. The CDR3 sequence is 14 residues long. The CDR3 reads CASTIGSGGGEQYF.